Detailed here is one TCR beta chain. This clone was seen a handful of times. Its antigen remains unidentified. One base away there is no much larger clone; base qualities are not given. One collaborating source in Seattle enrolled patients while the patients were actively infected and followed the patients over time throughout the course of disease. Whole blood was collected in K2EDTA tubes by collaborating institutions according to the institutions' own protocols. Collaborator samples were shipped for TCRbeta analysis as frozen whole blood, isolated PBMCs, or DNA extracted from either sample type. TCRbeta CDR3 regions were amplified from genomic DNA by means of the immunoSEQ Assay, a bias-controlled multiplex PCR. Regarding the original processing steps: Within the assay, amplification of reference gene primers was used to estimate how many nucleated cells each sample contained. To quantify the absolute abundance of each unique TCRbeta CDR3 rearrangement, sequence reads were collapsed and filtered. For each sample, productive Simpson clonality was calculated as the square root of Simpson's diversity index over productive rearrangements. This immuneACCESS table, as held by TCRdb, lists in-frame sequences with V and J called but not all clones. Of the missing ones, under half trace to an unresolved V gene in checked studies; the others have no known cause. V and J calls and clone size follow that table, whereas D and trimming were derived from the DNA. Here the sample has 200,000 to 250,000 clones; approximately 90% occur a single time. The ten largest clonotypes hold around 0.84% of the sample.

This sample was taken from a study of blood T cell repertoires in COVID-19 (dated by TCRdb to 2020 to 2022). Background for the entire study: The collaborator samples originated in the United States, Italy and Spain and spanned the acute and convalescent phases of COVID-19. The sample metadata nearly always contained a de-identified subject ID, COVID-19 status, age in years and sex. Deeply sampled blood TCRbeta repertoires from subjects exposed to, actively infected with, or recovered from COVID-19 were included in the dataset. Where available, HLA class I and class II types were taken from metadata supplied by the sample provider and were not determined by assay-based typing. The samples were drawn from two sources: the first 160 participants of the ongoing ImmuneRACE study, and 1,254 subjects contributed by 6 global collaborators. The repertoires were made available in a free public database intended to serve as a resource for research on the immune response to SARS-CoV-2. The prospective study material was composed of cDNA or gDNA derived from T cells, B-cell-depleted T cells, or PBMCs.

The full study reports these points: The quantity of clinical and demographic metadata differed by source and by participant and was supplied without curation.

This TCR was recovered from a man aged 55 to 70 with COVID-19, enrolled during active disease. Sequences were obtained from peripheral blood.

The CDR3 corresponds to CASSLRTSGSYEQYF. The DNA sequence reads TGTGCCAGCAGCCTAAGGACTAGCGGGTCCTACGAGCAGTACTTC. The rearranged segments are TRBV5-4 and TRBJ2-7; 11 central bases correspond to TRBD2. Ends trimmed: V by 4 bases, J by 1 base; bases unmatched to a gene: 4. The CDR3 goes from the cysteine to the phenylalanine over 15 residues. The entry retains the CDR3 DNA only, 45 bases that are in frame from base 1. CDR1 and CDR2, per the germline V gene (reference sequence), are SGHNT and YYREEE.